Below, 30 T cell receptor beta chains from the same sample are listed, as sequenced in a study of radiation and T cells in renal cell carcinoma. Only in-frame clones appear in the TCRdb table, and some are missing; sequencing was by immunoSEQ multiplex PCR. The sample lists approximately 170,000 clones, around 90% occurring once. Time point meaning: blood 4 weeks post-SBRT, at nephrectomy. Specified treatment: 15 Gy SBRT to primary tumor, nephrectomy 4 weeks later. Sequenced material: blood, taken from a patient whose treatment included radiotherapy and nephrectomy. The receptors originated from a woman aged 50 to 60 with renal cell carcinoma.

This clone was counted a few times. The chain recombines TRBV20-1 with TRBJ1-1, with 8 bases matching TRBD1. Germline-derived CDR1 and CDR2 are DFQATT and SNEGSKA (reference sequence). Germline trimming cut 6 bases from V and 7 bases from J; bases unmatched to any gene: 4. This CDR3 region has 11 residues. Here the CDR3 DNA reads TGCAGTGCCAGGGGGCTCCTTGAAGCTTTCTTT. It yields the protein CSARGLLEAFF.

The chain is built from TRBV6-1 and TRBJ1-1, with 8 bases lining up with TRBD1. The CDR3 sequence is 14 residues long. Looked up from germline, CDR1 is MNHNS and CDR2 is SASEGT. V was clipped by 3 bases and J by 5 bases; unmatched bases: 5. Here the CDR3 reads CASSEDRAGTEAFF. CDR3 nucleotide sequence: TGTGCCAGCAGTGAGGACAGGGCCGGGACTGAAGCTTTCTTT.

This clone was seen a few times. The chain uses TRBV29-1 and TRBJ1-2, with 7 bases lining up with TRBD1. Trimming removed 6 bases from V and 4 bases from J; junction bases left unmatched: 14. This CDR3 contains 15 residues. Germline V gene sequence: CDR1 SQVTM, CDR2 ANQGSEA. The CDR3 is CSVTRPGQRLYGYTF. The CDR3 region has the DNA TGCAGCGTGACCCGTCCGGGACAGCGCCTCTATGGCTACACCTTC.

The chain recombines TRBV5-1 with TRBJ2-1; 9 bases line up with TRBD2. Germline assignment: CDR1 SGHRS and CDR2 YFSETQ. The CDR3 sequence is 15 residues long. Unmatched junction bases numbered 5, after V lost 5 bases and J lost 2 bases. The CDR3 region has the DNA TGCGCCAGCAGTAGAGCTAGCGGGGCCTACAATGAGCAGTTCTTC. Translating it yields CASSRASGAYNEQFF.

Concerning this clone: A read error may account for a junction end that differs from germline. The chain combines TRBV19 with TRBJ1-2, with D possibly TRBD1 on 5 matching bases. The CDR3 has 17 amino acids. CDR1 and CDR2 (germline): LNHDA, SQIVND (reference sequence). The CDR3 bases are TGTGCCAGTAGTAAACCCCGGGGCGGGACCTGCCCCTATTGCTACACCTTC. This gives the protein CASSKPRGGTCPYCYTF.

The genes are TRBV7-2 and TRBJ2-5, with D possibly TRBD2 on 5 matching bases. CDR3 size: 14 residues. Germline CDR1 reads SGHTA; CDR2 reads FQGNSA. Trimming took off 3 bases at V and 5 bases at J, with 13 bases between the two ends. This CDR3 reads CASSFSRARETQYF. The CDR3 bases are TGTGCCAGCAGCTTTTCGCGGGCTAGGGAGACCCAGTACTTC.

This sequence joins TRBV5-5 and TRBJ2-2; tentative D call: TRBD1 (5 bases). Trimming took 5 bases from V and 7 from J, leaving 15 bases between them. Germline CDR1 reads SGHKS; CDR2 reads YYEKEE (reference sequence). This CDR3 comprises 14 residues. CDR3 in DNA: TGTGCCAGCAGTCCGCCCCCGACAGACGGGGAGCTGTTTTTT. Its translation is CASSPPPTDGELFF.

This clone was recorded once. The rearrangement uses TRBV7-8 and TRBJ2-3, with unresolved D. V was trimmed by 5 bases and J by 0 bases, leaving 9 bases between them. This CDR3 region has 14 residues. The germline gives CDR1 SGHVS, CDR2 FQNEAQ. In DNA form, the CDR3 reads TGTGCCAGCAGCCAACTCTTAAGCACAGATACGCAGTATTTT. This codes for CASSQLLSTDTQYF.

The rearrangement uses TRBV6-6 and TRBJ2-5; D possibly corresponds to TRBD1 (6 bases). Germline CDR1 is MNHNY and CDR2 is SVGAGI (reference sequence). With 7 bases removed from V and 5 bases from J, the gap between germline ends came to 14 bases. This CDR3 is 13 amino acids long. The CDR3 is CASKETGLETQYF. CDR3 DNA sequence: TGTGCCAGCAAAGAAACAGGGTTGGAGACCCAGTACTTC.

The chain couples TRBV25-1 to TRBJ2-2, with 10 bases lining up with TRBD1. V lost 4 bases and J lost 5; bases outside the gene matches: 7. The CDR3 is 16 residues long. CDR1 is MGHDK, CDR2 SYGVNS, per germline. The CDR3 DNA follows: TGTGCCAGCAGTGGAGGGACAGGGGTGGGAACCGGGGAGCTGTTTTTT. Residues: CASSGGTGVGTGELFF.

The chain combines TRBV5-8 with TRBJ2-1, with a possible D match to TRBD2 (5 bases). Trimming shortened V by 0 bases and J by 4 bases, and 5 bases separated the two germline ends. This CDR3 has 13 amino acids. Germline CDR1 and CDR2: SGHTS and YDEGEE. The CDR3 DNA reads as TGTGCCAGCAGCTTGGGGACTTACAATGAGCAGTTCTTC. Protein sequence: CASSLGTYNEQFF.

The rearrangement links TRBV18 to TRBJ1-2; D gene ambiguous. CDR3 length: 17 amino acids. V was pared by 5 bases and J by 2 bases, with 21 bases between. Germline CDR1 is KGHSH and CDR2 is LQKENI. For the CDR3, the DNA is TGTGCCAGCTCAAGTGGCGCGGCGATCCTCCTAAACTATGGCTACACCTTC. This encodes CASSSGAAILLNYGYTF.

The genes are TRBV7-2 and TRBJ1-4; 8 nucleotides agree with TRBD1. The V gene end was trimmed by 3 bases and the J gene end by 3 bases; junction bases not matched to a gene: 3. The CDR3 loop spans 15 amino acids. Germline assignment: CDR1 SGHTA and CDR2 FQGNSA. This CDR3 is CASSFQGAPNEKLFF. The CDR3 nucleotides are TGTGCCAGCAGCTTCCAGGGGGCCCCTAATGAAAAACTGTTTTTT.

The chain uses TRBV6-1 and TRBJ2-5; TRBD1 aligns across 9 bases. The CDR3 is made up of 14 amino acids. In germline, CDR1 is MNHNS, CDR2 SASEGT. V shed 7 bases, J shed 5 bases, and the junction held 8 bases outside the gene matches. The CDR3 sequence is CASTPDRGWETQYF. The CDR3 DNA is TGTGCCAGCACTCCGGACAGGGGTTGGGAGACCCAGTACTTC.

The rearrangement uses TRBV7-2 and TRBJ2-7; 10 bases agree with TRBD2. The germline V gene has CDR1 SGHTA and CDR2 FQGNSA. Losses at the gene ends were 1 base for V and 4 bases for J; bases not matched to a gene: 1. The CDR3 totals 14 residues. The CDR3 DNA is TGTGCCAGCAGCTTAGGTAGCGGGGGGTACGAGCAGTACTTC. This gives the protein CASSLGSGGYEQYF. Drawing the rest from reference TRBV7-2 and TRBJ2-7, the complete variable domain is GAGVSQSPSNKVTEKGKDVELRCDPISGHTALYWYRQSLGQGLEFLIYFQGNSAPDKSGLPSDRFSAERTGGSVSTLTIQRTQQEDSAVYLCASSLGSGGYEQYFGPGTRLTVT.

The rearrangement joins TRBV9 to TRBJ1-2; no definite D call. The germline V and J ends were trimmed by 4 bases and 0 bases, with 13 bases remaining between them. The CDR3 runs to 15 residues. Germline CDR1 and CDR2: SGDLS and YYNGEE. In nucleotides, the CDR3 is TGTGCCAGCAGCTCAAGACAAGCAGCTAACTATGGCTACACCTTC. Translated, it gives CASSSRQAANYGYTF.

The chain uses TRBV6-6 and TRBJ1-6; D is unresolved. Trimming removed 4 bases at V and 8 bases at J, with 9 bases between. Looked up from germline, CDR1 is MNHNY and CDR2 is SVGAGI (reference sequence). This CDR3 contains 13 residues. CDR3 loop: CASSLGPDSPLHF. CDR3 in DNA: TGTGCCAGCAGTTTAGGACCGGATTCACCCCTCCACTTT.

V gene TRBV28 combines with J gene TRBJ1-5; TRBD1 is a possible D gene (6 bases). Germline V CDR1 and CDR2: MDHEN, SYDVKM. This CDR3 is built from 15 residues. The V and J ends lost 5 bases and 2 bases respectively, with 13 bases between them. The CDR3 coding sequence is TGTGCCAGCAGTAAAACAGGGATCCGCAATCAGCCCCAGCATTTT. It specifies CASSKTGIRNQPQHF.

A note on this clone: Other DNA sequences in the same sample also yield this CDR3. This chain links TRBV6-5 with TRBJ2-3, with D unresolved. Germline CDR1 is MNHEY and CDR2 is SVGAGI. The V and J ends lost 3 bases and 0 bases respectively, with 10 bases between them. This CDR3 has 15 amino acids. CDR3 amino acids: CASSYGRTSTDTQYF. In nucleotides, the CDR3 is TGTGCCAGCAGTTATGGGCGAACTAGCACAGATACGCAGTATTTT.

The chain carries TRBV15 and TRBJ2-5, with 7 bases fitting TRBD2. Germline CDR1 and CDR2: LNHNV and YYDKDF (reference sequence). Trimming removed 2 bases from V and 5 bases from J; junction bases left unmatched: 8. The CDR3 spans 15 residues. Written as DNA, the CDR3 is TGTGCCACCAGCAGACGCGGGGGTCTTGGGGAGACCCAGTACTTC. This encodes CATSRRGGLGETQYF.

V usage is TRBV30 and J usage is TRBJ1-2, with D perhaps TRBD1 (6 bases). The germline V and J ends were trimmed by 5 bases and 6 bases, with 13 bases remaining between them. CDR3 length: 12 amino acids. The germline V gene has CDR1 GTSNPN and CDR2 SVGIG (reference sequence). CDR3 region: CAWGITGNGYTF. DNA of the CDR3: TGTGCCTGGGGCATCACAGGGAATGGCTACACCTTC.

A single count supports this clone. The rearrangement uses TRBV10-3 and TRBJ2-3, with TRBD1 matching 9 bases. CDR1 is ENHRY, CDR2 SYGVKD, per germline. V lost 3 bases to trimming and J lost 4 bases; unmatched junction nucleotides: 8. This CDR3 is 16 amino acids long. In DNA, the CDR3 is TGTGCCATCAGTGACCCCGGGACAGGGAGACCAGATACGCAGTATTTT. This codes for CAISDPGTGRPDTQYF.

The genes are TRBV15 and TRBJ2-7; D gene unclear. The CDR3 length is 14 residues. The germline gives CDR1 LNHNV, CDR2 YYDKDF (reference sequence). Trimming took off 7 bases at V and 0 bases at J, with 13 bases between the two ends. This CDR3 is CATTRHRASYEQYF. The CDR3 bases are TGTGCCACCACCCGACACAGAGCCTCCTACGAGCAGTACTTC.

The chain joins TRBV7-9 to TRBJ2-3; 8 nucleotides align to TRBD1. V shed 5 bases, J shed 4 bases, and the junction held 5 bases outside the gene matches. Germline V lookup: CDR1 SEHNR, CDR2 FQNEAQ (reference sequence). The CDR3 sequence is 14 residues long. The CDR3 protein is CASSPRTGPDTQYF. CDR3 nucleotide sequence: TGTGCCAGCAGCCCTCGGACAGGGCCAGATACGCAGTATTTT. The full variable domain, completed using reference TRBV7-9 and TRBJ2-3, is DTGVSQNPRHKITKRGQNVTFRCDPISEHNRLYWYRQTLGQGPEFLTYFQNEAQLEKSRLLSDRFSAERPKGSFSTLEIQRTEQGDSAMYLCASSPRTGPDTQYFGPGTRLTVL.

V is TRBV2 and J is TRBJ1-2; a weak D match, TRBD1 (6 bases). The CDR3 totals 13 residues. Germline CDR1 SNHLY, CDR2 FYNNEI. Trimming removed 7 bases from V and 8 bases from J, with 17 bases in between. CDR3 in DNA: TGTGCCAGCAACCAACAGGGATACCGCGGCTACACCTTC. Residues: CASNQQGYRGYTF.

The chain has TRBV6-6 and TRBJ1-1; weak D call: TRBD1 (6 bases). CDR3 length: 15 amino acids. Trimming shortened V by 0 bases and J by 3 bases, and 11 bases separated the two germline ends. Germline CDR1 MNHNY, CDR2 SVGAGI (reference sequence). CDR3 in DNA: TGTGCCAGCAGTTACTCGACACAGGGAGACACTGAAGCTTTCTTT. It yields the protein CASSYSTQGDTEAFF.

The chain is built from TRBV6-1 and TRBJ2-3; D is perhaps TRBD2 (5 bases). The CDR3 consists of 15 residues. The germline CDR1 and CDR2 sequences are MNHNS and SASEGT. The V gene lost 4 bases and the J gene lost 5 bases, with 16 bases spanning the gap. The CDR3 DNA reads TGTGCCAGCAGTGTCGGGTGGCGGGCCCAAGATACGCAGTATTTT. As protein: CASSVGWRAQDTQYF.

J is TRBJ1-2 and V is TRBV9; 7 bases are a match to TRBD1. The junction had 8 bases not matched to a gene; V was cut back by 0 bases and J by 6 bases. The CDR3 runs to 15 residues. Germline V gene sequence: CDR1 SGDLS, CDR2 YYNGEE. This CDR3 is CASSVESGGWDGYTF. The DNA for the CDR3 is TGTGCCAGCAGCGTAGAGTCAGGGGGATGGGATGGCTACACCTTC.

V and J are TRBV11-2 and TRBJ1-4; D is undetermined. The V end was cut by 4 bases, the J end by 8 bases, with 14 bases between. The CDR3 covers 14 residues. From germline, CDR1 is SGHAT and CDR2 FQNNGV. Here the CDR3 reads CASSSWVVGEKLFF. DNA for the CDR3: TGTGCCAGCAGCTCCTGGGTGGTGGGGGAAAAACTGTTTTTT.

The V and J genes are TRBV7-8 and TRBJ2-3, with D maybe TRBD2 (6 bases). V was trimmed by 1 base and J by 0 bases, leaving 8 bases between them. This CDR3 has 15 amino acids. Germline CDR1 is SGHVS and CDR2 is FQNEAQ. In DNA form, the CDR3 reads TGTGCCAGCAGCTTAGTTGGGGGGAGCACAGATACGCAGTATTTT. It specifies CASSLVGGSTDTQYF.